This record looks at one T cell receptor (beta chain) sequence and its context. Its antigen is not identified. Germline CDR1 reads SEHNR; CDR2 reads FQNEAQ (reference sequence). With 5 bases removed from V and 1 base from J, the gap between germline ends came to 9 bases. CDR3 length equals 14 residues. The sample comes from a study of blood T cells in healthy people across ages. General study points: Changes in expanded clonotypes were possibly confounded, as the CMV status of donors was unknown.

Isolated PBMCs totaled at least 7 million in each sample. Next came a second PCR, run for roughly 6 to 11 cycles, which used a sample-barcoded 5' primer along with a J-beta primer mix. TCRdb recomputed calls from the 5' RACE reads with MiXCR, one row per CDR3 protein. Of roughly 800,000 distinct CDR3 sequences in the sample, roughly 25% were seen once. The same data also contributed to another study, on T cells of mothers and their children. That study reports: Three healthy Caucasian mothers, along with their six children, were the donors. The overlap seen between related mothers and children slightly exceeded that of unrelated pairs, though not significantly.

The clonotype was recovered from a boy aged 10-17 years in good health. V usage is TRBV7-9 and J usage is TRBJ1-5; possibly TRBD1 for D (6 bases). The sample was blood. CDR3 residues: CASSKGGSNQPQHF. In DNA form, the CDR3 reads TGTGCCAGCAGCAAAGGGGGAAGCAATCAGCCCCAGCATTTT.